Listed below are T cell receptor beta chains from one sample, sequenced in a study of CD8+ T cells in alopecia areata. Repertoires were generated with immunoSEQ multiplex PCR, while TCRdb's copy carries only in-frame clones and drops some. Of fewer than 8,000 clones listed, around 52% are singletons. This specimen consisted of skin, obtained at week 0. These receptors all come from a human donor with alopecia areata. The CDR3 runs from the conserved cysteine through the conserved F or W. Clone size is not always given. Where it is, it says once, few, many or a class for expanded clones.

J,V,size,CDR3
TRBJ2-5,TRBV7-3,.,CASSLTTRPQETQYF
TRBJ2-5,TRBV5-1,medium-sized,CASSLAGTARETQYF
TRBJ2-5,TRBV2,.,CASRGNSGGQETQYF
TRBJ2-5,TRBV7-6,few,CASSFGTGDATQYF
TRBJ1-1,TRBV5-1,few,CASSLSPTAGVDTEAFF
TRBJ2-1,TRBV29-1,.,CSGGYFGNEQFF
TRBJ2-1,TRBV11-3,.,CASSSSLYNEQFF
TRBJ2-7,TRBV19,few,CASSIRGLQSYEQYF
TRBJ2-1,TRBV27,.,CASSPDRGLSYNEQFF
TRBJ2-7,TRBV5-4,.,CASSKGGTGSYEQYF
TRBJ1-2,TRBV2,.,CASFGTGENLGYGYTF
TRBJ1-1,TRBV28,.,CASSSSGTGVAFF
TRBJ2-5,TRBV4-2,.,CASSQFQGTQETQYF
TRBJ2-1,TRBV11-3,.,CASSSTLQTPLGPYNEQFF
TRBJ1-3,TRBV7-3,.,CASSLSSSMGNTIYF
TRBJ1-1,TRBV4-1,.,CASRGLTVNTEAFF
TRBJ2-7,TRBV20-1,.,CSAPEGRVQYF
TRBJ2-5,TRBV30,few,CAWRTGRETQYF
TRBJ2-3,TRBV5-3,.,CASSFGTDTQYF
TRBJ1-5,TRBV7-2,.,CASSPRSQPQHF
TRBJ2-7,TRBV2,few,CASSVLAGVVEQYF
TRBJ2-3,TRBV20-1,.,CSASSGDTQYF
TRBJ2-1,TRBV6-1,.,CASRDRVVSYNEQFF
.,TRBV11-2,.,CASSLDSSGYEQYF
TRBJ1-2,TRBV7-9,.,CASSFGAYGYTF
TRBJ2-7,TRBV7-2,few,CASSHGTDYEQYF
TRBJ2-2,TRBV19,few,CASSATGELFF
TRBJ2-2,TRBV5-1,.,CASSQGDRENTGELFF
TRBJ2-1,TRBV4-1,large,CASSQAGASNEQFF
TRBJ1-2,TRBV5-4,.,CASSLAGGERNYGYTF
TRBJ2-1,TRBV19,.,CASSRSSGRGWNEQFF
TRBJ1-5,TRBV19,.,CASNVRIYSNQPQHF
TRBJ1-1,TRBV2,few,CASSEKRITEAFF
TRBJ2-1,TRBV9,.,CASAGAGAYNEQFF
TRBJ1-2,TRBV7-9,.,CASSLEGPGYGYTF
TRBJ1-1,TRBV5-6,.,CASSLAEGSKAFF
TRBJ2-3,TRBV7-9,few,CASSRRTGGTTDTQYF
TRBJ1-1,TRBV28,.,CASSLSANTEAFF
TRBJ2-3,TRBV5-8,few,CASSLYGREEKDTQYF
TRBJ2-3,TRBV27,.,CASSASGRRFTDTQYF
TRBJ2-7,TRBV5-1,once,CASSLGPLEQYF